The present TCR beta chain was sequenced within a study of identical twins. TCRdb itself ran the 5' RACE reads through MiXCR, one entry per CDR3 protein. The table includes some 790,000 distinct CDR3 sequences, 15% to 20% detected once. The CDR3 loop spans 11 amino acids. V shed 4 bases and J shed 8 bases, with 8 bases lying between them. Germline V gene sequence: CDR1 SQVTM, CDR2 ANQGSEA. A further study also used this sample, focusing on T cells expressing NK-cell markers.

The genes are TRBV29-1 and TRBJ2-2; D call uncertain. This TCR derives from a woman younger than 30 in good health. The specimen was PBMCs. CDR3 protein: CSVAYQGELFF. CDR3 nucleotides: TGCAGCGTTGCTTATCAGGGGGAGCTGTTTTTT.